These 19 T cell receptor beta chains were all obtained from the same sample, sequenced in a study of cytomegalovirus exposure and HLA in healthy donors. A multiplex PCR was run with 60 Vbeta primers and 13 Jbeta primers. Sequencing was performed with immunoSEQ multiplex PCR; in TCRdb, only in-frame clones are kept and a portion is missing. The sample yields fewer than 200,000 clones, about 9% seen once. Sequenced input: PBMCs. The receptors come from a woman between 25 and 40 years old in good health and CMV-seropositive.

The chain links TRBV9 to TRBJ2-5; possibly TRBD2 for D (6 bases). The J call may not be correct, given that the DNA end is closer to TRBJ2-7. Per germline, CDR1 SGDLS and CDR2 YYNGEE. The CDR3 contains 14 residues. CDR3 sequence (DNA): TGTGCCAGCAGCGTAGGGCGGGGTAGTTACGAGCAGTACTTC. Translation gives CASSVGRGSYEQYF.

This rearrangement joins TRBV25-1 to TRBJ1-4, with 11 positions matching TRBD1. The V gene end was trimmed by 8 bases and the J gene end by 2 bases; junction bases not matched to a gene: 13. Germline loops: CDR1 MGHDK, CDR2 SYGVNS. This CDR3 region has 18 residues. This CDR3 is CASSHRDRGDQTNEKLFF. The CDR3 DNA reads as TGTGCCAGCTCGCACCGGGACAGGGGGGATCAGACTAATGAAAAACTGTTTTTT.

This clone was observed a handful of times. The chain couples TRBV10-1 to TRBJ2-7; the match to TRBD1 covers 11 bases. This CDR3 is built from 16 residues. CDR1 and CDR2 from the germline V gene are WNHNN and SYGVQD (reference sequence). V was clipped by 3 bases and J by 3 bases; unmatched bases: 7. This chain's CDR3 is CASSEARTGGFYEQYF. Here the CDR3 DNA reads TGCGCCAGCAGTGAAGCTAGGACAGGGGGCTTCTACGAGCAGTACTTC.

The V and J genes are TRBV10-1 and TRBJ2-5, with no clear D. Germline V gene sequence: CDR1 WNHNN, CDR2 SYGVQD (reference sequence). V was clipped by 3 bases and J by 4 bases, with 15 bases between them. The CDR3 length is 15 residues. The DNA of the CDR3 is TGCGCCAGCAGTGAATCTGGAGTCAAGAGAGAGACCCAGTACTTC. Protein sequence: CASSESGVKRETQYF.

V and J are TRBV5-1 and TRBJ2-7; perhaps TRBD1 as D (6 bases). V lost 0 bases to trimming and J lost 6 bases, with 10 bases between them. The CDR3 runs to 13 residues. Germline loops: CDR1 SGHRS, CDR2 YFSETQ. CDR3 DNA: TGCGCCAGCAGCTTGGTGGTAGGGGGCGAGCAGTACTTC. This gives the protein CASSLVVGGEQYF.

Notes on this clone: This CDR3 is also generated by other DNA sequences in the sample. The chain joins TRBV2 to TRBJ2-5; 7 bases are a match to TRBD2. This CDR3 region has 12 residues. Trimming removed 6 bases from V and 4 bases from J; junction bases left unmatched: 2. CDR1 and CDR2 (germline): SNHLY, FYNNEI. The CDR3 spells CASRVAGETQYF. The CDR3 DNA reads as TGTGCCAGCAGGGTAGCGGGAGAGACCCAGTACTTC.

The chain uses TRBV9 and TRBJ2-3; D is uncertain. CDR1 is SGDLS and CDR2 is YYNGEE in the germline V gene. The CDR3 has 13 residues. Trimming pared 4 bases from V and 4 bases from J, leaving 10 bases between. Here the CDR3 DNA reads TGTGCCAGCAGCCCCGCAAGCGCAGATACGCAGTATTTT. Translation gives CASSPASADTQYF. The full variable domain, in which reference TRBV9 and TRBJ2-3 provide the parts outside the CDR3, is DSGVTQTPKHLITATGQRVTLRCSPRSGDLSVYWYQQSLDQGLQFLIQYYNGEERAKGNILERFSAQQFPDLHSELNLSSLELGDSALYFCASSPASADTQYFGPGTRLTVL.

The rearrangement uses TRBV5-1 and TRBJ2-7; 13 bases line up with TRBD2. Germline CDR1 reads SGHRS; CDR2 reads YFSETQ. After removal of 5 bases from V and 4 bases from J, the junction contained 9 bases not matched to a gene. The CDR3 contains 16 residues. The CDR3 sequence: CASRFGLAGVDYEQYF. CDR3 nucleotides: TGCGCCAGCAGATTCGGACTAGCGGGAGTAGATTACGAGCAGTACTTC.

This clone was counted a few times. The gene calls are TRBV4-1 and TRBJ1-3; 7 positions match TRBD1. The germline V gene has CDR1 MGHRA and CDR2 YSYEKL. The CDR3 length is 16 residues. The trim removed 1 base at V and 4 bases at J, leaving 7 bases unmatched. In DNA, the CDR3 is TGCGCCAGCAGCCAAGGGCAGGGGGTAGGAGGAAACACCATATATTTT. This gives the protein CASSQGQGVGGNTIYF.

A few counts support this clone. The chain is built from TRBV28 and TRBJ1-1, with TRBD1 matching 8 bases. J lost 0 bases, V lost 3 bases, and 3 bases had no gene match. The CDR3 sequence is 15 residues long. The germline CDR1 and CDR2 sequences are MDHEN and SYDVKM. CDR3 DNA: TGTGCCAGCAGTTTGCACAGGGGGATGAACACTGAAGCTTTCTTT. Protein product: CASSLHRGMNTEAFF.

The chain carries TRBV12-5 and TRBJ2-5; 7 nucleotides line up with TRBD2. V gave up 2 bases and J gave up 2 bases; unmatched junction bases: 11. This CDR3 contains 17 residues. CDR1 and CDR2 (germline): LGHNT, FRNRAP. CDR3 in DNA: TGTGCTAGTGGTTTGCCACGGGGGGAGTTGGGGCAAGAGACCCAGTACTTC. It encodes CASGLPRGELGQETQYF.

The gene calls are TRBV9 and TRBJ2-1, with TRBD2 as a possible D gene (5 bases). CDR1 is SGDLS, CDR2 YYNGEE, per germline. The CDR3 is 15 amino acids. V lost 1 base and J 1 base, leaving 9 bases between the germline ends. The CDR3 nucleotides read TGTGCCAGCAGCGTAAGTGGGAGTTCCTACAATGAGCAGTTCTTC. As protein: CASSVSGSSYNEQFF.

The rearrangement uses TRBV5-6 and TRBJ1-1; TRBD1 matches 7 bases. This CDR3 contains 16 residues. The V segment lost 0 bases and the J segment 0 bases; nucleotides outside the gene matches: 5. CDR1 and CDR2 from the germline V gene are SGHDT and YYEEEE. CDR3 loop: CASSLATGAMNTEAFF. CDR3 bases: TGTGCCAGCAGCTTGGCAACAGGGGCCATGAACACTGAAGCTTTCTTT.

CDR3 protein: CASSQETASIYGYTF. In DNA form, the CDR3 reads TGCGCCAGCAGCCAAGAAACCGCAAGCATCTATGGCTACACCTTC. The rearrangement links TRBV4-1 to TRBJ1-2; the D is unclear. The germline V gene encodes CDR1 MGHRA and CDR2 YSYEKL. Trimming took off 0 bases at V and 4 bases at J, with 12 bases between the two ends. The CDR3 runs to 15 residues.

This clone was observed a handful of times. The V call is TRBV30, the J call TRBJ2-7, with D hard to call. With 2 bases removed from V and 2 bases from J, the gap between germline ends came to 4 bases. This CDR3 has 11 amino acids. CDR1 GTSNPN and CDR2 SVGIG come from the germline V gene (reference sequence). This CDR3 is CAWSTTYEQYF. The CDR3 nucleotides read TGTGCCTGGAGTACTACCTACGAGCAGTACTTC.

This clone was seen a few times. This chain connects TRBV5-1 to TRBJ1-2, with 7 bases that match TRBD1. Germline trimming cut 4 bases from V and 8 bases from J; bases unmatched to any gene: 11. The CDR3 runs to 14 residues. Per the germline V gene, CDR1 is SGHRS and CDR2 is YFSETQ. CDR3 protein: CASSKGQLAEGYTF. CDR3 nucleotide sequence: TGCGCCAGCAGCAAGGGACAGCTCGCTGAGGGCTACACCTTC. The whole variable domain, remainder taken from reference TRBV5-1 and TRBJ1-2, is KAGVTQTPRYLIKTRGQQVTLSCSPISGHRSVSWYQQTPGQGLQFLFEYFSETQRNKGNFPGRFSGRQFSNSRSEMNVSTLELGDSALYLCASSKGQLAEGYTFGSGTRLTVV.

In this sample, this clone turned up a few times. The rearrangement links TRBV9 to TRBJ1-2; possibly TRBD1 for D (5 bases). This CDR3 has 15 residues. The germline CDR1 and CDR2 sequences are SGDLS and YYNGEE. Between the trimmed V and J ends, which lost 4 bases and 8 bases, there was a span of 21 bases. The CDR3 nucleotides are TGTGCCAGCAGCCCCTACCCCAGGGACTACCGCGGCTACACCTTC. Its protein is CASSPYPRDYRGYTF.

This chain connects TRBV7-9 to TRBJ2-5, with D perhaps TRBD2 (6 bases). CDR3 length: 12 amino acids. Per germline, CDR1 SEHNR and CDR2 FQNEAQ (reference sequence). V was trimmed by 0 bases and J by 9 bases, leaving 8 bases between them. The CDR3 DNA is TGTGCCAGCAGCTTAGCGCCGGGGGCCCAGTACTTC. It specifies CASSLAPGAQYF.

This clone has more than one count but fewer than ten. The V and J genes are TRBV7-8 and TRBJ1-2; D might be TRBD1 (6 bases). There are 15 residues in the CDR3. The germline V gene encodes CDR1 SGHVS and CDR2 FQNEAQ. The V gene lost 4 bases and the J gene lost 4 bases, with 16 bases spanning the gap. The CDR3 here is CASSSAGANGYGYTF. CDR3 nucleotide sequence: TGTGCCAGCAGCTCCGCGGGGGCGAATGGCTATGGCTACACCTTC.